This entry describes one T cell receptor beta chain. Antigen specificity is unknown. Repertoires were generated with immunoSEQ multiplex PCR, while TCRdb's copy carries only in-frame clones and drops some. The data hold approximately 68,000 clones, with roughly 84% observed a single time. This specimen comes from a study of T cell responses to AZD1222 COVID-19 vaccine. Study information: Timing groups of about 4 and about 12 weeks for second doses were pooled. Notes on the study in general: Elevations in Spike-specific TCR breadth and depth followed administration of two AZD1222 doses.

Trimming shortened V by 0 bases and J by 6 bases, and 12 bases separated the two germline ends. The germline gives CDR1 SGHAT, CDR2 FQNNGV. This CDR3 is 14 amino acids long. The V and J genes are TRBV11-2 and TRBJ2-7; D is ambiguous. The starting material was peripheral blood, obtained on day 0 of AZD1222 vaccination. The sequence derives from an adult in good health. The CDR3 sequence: CASSLDYGYGEQYF. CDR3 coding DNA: TGTGCCAGCAGCTTAGATTATGGTTACGGCGAGCAGTACTTC.